The clone carrying this TCR beta chain was counted at least ten times. CDR3 length: 13 amino acids. From germline, CDR1 is SNHLY and CDR2 FYNNEI. With 10 bases clipped from V and 4 bases from J, the junction kept 10 bases outside the gene matches. The data derive from a study of spatial heterogeneity in lung cancer. Study-wide context: Each distinct TCR and UMI combination averaged more than ten appearances in raw reads.

Every TCR cDNA molecule bore a unique molecular identifier. TCRdb processed the 5' RACE reads anew with MiXCR; each CDR3 protein has one entry. The sample lists fewer than 6,000 distinct CDR3 sequences, under 6% seen once, with around a tenth in the top ten. Sample time point: sample taken at primary tumor resection. The donors comprised approximately 72 untreated early-stage non-small cell lung cancer patients. Whole RNA from tumor, nontumor lung or frozen PBMC was sequenced unsorted. This chain joins TRBV2 and TRBJ2-7; 7 nucleotides align to TRBD1. The sequencing used normal lung tissue next to the tumor, collected at surgery. This receptor was taken from a female donor with early-stage non-small cell lung cancer. CDR3 residues: CANQGEFGYEQYF. The CDR3 DNA follows: TGTGCCAATCAGGGGGAGTTTGGGTACGAGCAGTACTTC. Full variable domain (rest looked up from reference TRBV2 and TRBJ2-7): EPEVTQTPSHQVTQMGQEVILRCVPISNHLYFYWYRQILGQKVEFLVSFYNNEISEKSEIFDDQFSVERPDGSNFTLKIRSTKLEDSAMYFCANQGEFGYEQYFGPGTRLTVT.